These 30 T cell receptor beta chains were sequenced from one sample in a study of T-cell memory formation after mild COVID-19. TCRdb independently ran MiXCR on the 5' RACE reads; one entry per CDR3 protein. The repertoire holds about 430,000 distinct CDR3 sequences, with less than 25% as singletons. Material for sequencing was PBMCs or a T cell subset sorted from them (not recorded which). The source of these receptors is an adult woman who had mild COVID-19 (a few samples of this study predate the infection). Cell type and time point are not known.

The chain links TRBV7-9 to TRBJ2-5, with D possibly matching TRBD2 (7 bases). This CDR3 has 14 amino acids. V dropped 4 bases and J dropped 4 bases, with 13 bases sitting between them. The germline CDR1 and CDR2 sequences are SEHNR and FQNEAQ (reference sequence). The CDR3 coding sequence is TGTGCCAGCAGCTCACCGGGGGGCCTAGAGACCCAGTACTTC. It is translated as CASSSPGGLETQYF.

This clonotype was recorded a few times. The chain links TRBV10-3 to TRBJ1-1; the D is unclear. CDR1 ENHRY and CDR2 SYGVKD come from the germline V gene. Deletions cut 5 bases from V and 1 base from J, with 8 bases between. The CDR3 extends over 13 amino acids. The CDR3 region is CAISKDENTEAFF. The CDR3 DNA is TGTGCCATCAGTAAGGACGAGAACACTGAAGCTTTCTTT.

The rearrangement uses TRBV7-2 and TRBJ2-3; 9 bases fit TRBD2. The V gene end was trimmed by 2 bases and the J gene end by 2 bases; junction bases not matched to a gene: 5. Germline V gene sequence: CDR1 SGHTA, CDR2 FQGNSA. The CDR3 is 16 amino acids. The CDR3 DNA sequence: TGTGCCAGCAGCTTAACTAGCGGGCCTACCACAGATACGCAGTATTTT. Protein: CASSLTSGPTTDTQYF.

This clonotype showed up just a few times. The chain is built from TRBV6-5 and TRBJ2-2, with 9 bases fitting TRBD1. Germline CDR1 MNHEY, CDR2 SVGAGI. The CDR3 is 17 amino acids. The junction had 8 bases not matched to a gene; V was cut back by 2 bases and J by 4 bases. CDR3 sequence: CASSYGSGQGPTGELFF. DNA for the CDR3: TGTGCCAGCAGTTACGGGTCGGGACAGGGCCCCACCGGGGAGCTGTTTTTT.

The rearrangement joins TRBV10-3 to TRBJ1-1; D gene ambiguous. V lost 3 bases, J lost 2 bases, and 10 bases lay in between. CDR3 length: 14 residues. The germline gives CDR1 ENHRY, CDR2 SYGVKD. The CDR3 region has the DNA TGTGCCATCAGTGAATCTATTATTAACACTGAAGCTTTCTTT. Protein sequence: CAISESIINTEAFF.

The V call is TRBV12-3 or TRBV12-4, the J call TRBJ2-1, with 8 bases lining up with TRBD2. Germline trimming cut 8 bases from V and 2 bases from J; bases unmatched to any gene: 11. The CDR3 length is 16 residues. DNA of the CDR3: TGTGCCAGCCGAGGAGGAGCGGGGGCGGCCTACAATGAGCAGTTCTTC. This sequence encodes CASRGGAGAAYNEQFF.

The chain is built from TRBV12-3 or TRBV12-4 and TRBJ1-1; a weak D match, TRBD1 (5 bases). The CDR3 is 16 amino acids. V was cut by 7 bases and J by 0 bases, with 18 bases left in between. This CDR3 is CASTPFGGPMNTEAFF. CDR3 nucleotides: TGTGCCAGCACCCCGTTTGGGGGTCCGATGAACACTGAAGCTTTCTTT.

CDR3 in amino acids: CASRRAGSTDTQYF. The CDR3 bases are TGTGCCAGCAGAAGGGCGGGAAGCACAGATACGCAGTATTTT. This chain connects TRBV27 to TRBJ2-3; D might be TRBD2 (6 bases). Between the trimmed V and J ends, which lost 6 bases and 0 bases, there was a span of 10 bases. In germline, CDR1 is MNHEY, CDR2 SMNVEV (reference sequence). The CDR3 runs to 14 residues.

V usage is TRBV20-1 and J usage is TRBJ2-4, with TRBD2 matching over 8 bases. Germline lookup yields CDR1 DFQATT and CDR2 SNEGSKA (reference sequence). There are 15 residues in the CDR3. The trim removed 6 bases at V and 1 base at J, leaving 8 bases unmatched. DNA of the CDR3: TGCAGTGCGCTGAGCGGGGGTGGGGCCAAAAACATTCAGTACTTC. The encoded protein is CSALSGGGAKNIQYF.

The chain employs TRBV6-2 or TRBV6-3 and TRBJ2-3; D is possibly TRBD1 (6 bases). The V and J ends lost 1 base and 2 bases respectively, with 13 bases between them. CDR3 length: 16 amino acids. Germline V CDR1 and CDR2: MNHEY, SVGEGT. The CDR3 protein is CASSYWTGTNTDTQYF. CDR3 bases: TGTGCCAGCAGTTACTGGACCGGGACAAACACAGATACGCAGTATTTT.

The rearrangement uses TRBV6-5 and TRBJ2-7, with 8 nucleotides matching TRBD2. CDR1 and CDR2 (germline): MNHEY, SVGAGI. Trimming at V came to 0 bases and at J to 4 bases, leaving 2 bases not matched to a gene. The CDR3 sequence is 14 residues long. CDR3 sequence (DNA): TGTGCCAGCAGTTACTCGACGGGAGGGTACGAGCAGTACTTC. Its translation is CASSYSTGGYEQYF.

The chain recombines TRBV7-6 with TRBJ2-7, with 10 bases fitting TRBD1. Trimming at V came to 1 base and at J to 2 bases, leaving 2 bases not matched to a gene. The CDR3 spans 15 residues. CDR1 is SGHVS and CDR2 is FNYEAQ in the germline V gene. CDR3 nucleotide sequence: TGTGCCAGCAGCTTAGGGGACAGGGGTCCCTACGAGCAGTACTTC. It codes for CASSLGDRGPYEQYF.

DNA for the CDR3: TGTGCCAGCAGCTTAACACGGGACTCCTACAATGAGCAGTTCTTC. It encodes CASSLTRDSYNEQFF. The chain employs TRBV7-3 and TRBJ2-1; tentatively, D is TRBD2 (5 bases). Germline V CDR1 and CDR2: SGHTA, FQGTGA. CDR3 size: 15 residues. The ends were cut back, 0 bases at V and 0 bases at J, with 6 bases in the middle.

This clonotype was seen a few times. V and J are TRBV30 and TRBJ2-1, with 11 bases aligning to TRBD2. The CDR3 is 14 amino acids. Germline V gene sequence: CDR1 GTSNPN, CDR2 SVGIG (reference sequence). The J segment lost 9 bases and the V segment lost 0 bases, leaving 4 bases of the junction unmatched. CDR3 protein: CAWSVSLAGVEQFF. CDR3 DNA: TGTGCCTGGAGTGTGTCACTAGCGGGAGTTGAGCAGTTCTTC.

The chain recombines TRBV7-9 with TRBJ2-7, with D tentatively TRBD2 (5 bases). CDR1 and CDR2 (germline): SEHNR, FQNEAQ (reference sequence). This CDR3 is built from 12 residues. CDR3 nucleotide sequence: TGTGTCACTAGAGCTGTCTCCTACGAGCAGTACTTC. Protein product: CVTRAVSYEQYF.

This clonotype was observed a handful of times. V is TRBV5-1 and J is TRBJ2-1; 11 bases match TRBD2. CDR3 length: 14 residues. J gave up 9 bases and V 3 bases, and 5 bases lay outside the gene matches. In germline, CDR1 is SGHRS, CDR2 YFSETQ. CDR3 in amino acids: CASSSTSGSSEQFF. The CDR3 coding sequence is TGCGCCAGCAGCTCCACTAGCGGGAGTAGTGAGCAGTTCTTC.

V is TRBV5-1 and J is TRBJ2-5; tentatively, D is TRBD1 or TRBD2 (5 bases each). Germline CDR1 SGHRS, CDR2 YFSETQ. V was cut by 3 bases and J by 7 bases, with 13 bases left in between. The CDR3 has 13 amino acids. CDR3 in amino acids: CASSSGRSGTQYF. The CDR3 DNA sequence: TGCGCCAGCAGCTCGGGACGGTCGGGGACCCAGTACTTC.

In this sample, this clonotype turned up a few times. The chain is built from TRBV24-1 and TRBJ2-2; the D is unclear. Trimming pared 6 bases from V and 1 base from J, leaving 5 bases between. The CDR3 length is 13 residues. CDR1 and CDR2 (germline): KGHDR, SFDVKD. The CDR3 loop reads CATSLRNTGELFF. The CDR3 DNA reads TGTGCCACCAGTTTACGGAACACCGGGGAGCTGTTTTTT.

The chain has TRBV6-1 and TRBJ2-3, with 7 nucleotides matching TRBD2. The germline CDR1 and CDR2 sequences are MNHNS and SASEGT. The CDR3 has 17 residues. With V trimmed by 2 bases and J by 3 bases, 11 bases remained unmatched. The CDR3 sequence is CASSETLAARGTDTQYF. CDR3 in DNA: TGTGCCAGCAGTGAAACCCTAGCGGCTCGGGGAACAGATACGCAGTATTTT.

This clonotype was detected only a few times. CDR3 nucleotides: TGCGCCAGCTACGGACAGGGGGCCGCCCCCTCCTACGAGCAGTACTTC. Protein product: CASYGQGAAPSYEQYF. This sequence joins TRBV10-2 and TRBJ2-7; TRBD1 matches 11 bases. V lost 8 bases to trimming and J lost 0 bases; unmatched junction nucleotides: 9. The CDR3 is 16 residues long. The germline gives CDR1 WSHSY, CDR2 SAAADI.

The CDR3: CASSLGSGVDNEQFF. CDR3 nucleotide sequence: TGCGCCAGCAGCTTGGGAAGCGGGGTTGACAATGAGCAGTTCTTC. The rearrangement joins TRBV5-1 to TRBJ2-1, with 7 bases that match TRBD2. This CDR3 is 15 amino acids long. From germline, CDR1 is SGHRS and CDR2 YFSETQ. Trimming cost V 0 bases and J 5 bases; bases outside gene matches: 5.

The V call is TRBV2, the J call TRBJ2-6, with no clear D. The CDR3 is made up of 15 amino acids. Germline CDR1 reads SNHLY; CDR2 reads FYNNEI. The germline V and J ends were trimmed by 1 base and 0 bases, with 4 bases remaining between them. DNA for the CDR3: TGTGCCAGCAGTGAAGATTTCTCTGGGGCCAACGTCCTGACTTTC. Translated: CASSEDFSGANVLTF.

The chain couples TRBV5-1 to TRBJ1-2, with 9 nucleotides matching TRBD1. The CDR3 has 13 amino acids. CDR1 is SGHRS and CDR2 is YFSETQ in the germline V gene. The ends lost 6 bases at V and 4 bases at J; junction bases unmatched: 4. CDR3 in amino acids: CASNLTGGYGYTF. In nucleotides, the CDR3 is TGCGCCAGCAACCTGACAGGGGGCTATGGCTACACCTTC.

The V gene is TRBV9, the J gene TRBJ1-1, with unresolved D. Deletions cut 4 bases from V and 5 bases from J, with 15 bases between. CDR3 size: 14 residues. Germline values: CDR1 SGDLS, CDR2 YYNGEE. The CDR3 bases are TGTGCCAGCAGCCCCGGAGGGAGGAAAACTGAAGCTTTCTTT. It is translated as CASSPGGRKTEAFF.

The chain couples TRBV5-1 to TRBJ1-4; D unresolved. The CDR3 consists of 18 residues. The V and J ends lost 3 bases and 0 bases respectively, with 18 bases between them. Germline V CDR1 and CDR2: SGHRS, YFSETQ. The CDR3 loop is CASSSGPVWLSTNEKLFF. CDR3 sequence (DNA): TGCGCCAGCAGCTCCGGACCGGTGTGGCTATCAACTAATGAAAAACTGTTTTTT.

The chain carries TRBV7-9 and TRBJ2-1; TRBD2 matches 14 bases. Germline loops: CDR1 SEHNR, CDR2 FQNEAQ (reference sequence). The junction had 1 base not matched to a gene; V was cut back by 1 base and J by 8 bases. The CDR3 covers 15 residues. The DNA of the CDR3 is TGTGCCAGCAGCTTAGGACTAGCGGGGGGGCATGAGCAGTTCTTC. Its protein product is CASSLGLAGGHEQFF.

The chain couples TRBV12-3 or TRBV12-4 to TRBJ2-1, with TRBD2 matching over 7 bases. This CDR3 region has 18 residues. Trimming at V came to 3 bases and at J to 1 base, leaving 12 bases not matched to a gene. This CDR3 is CASSFAFWASGSYNEQFF. DNA of the CDR3: TGTGCCAGCAGTTTCGCTTTTTGGGCTAGCGGATCCTACAATGAGCAGTTCTTC.

This clonotype was seen more than once but under ten times. The chain is built from TRBV3-1 and TRBJ2-1; D is unclear. Trimming shortened V by 1 base and J by 7 bases, and 5 bases separated the two germline ends. The CDR3 runs to 12 residues. The germline gives CDR1 LGHDT, CDR2 YNNKEL (reference sequence). In DNA, the CDR3 is TGTGCCAGCAGCCAAGTGGTTAATGAGCAGTTCTTC. Protein: CASSQVVNEQFF.

This clonotype was found a few times. This rearrangement joins TRBV25-1 to TRBJ2-1; possibly TRBD2 for D (6 bases). V lost 5 bases, J lost 6 bases, and 14 bases lay in between. The CDR3 contains 14 residues. Germline CDR1 is MGHDK and CDR2 is SYGVNS. The chain's CDR3 is CASSKEGILNEQFF. CDR3 nucleotides: TGTGCCAGCAGTAAGGAGGGTATACTCAATGAGCAGTTCTTC. Drawing the rest from reference TRBV25-1 and TRBJ2-1, the complete variable domain is EADIYQTPRYLVIGTGKKITLECSQTMGHDKMYWYQQDPGMELHLIHYSYGVNSTEKGDLSSESTVSRIRTEHFPLTLESARPSHTSQYLCASSKEGILNEQFFGPGTRLTVL.

This clonotype was found a few times. The chain employs TRBV9 and TRBJ2-7; no clear D gene. Germline V gene sequence: CDR1 SGDLS, CDR2 YYNGEE. V lost 0 bases, J lost 5 bases, and 18 bases lay in between. This CDR3 comprises 16 residues. CDR3 sequence reads: CASSVGSSNLRDEQYF. The CDR3 bases are TGTGCCAGCAGCGTAGGCTCCTCGAACTTACGCGACGAGCAGTACTTC.